This TCR beta chain is from a study of T cell clonality in common variable immunodeficiency (dated by TCRdb to the mid-2010s). For sequencing input, CVID and control samples contributed equivalent amounts of genomic DNA. For every sample, a 60 bp segment covering the rearranged TCRbeta CDR3 region was amplified and then sequenced. The immunoSEQ assay, a bias-corrected multiplex PCR combined with high-throughput sequencing, was used to amplify TCRbeta. Under the source paper's analysis protocol: Every unique nucleotide sequence counted as a clone and was annotated with V, D and J genes, copy number and frequency. Sequences were labeled productive if in frame, and non-productive if out of frame or containing stop codons. As previously described, clonality was computed from Shannon's entropy. The predicted amino acid sequences of productive clones were used to derive mean CDR3 Kyte-Doolittle hydropathy. Hierarchical clustering of scaled V gene usage was performed with the R hclust function using Manhattan distance and complete linkage. To assess clone sharing by CDR3 amino acid sequence, 12 repertoires per group were resampled over 100 rounds. The repertoires were searched for some 70 published EBV-specific TCRbeta sequences and 245 published CMV-specific TCRbeta sequences. After two CVID samples that produced fewer than 10,000 sequences were dropped from the analysis, 45 or so CVID repertoires remained. In its TCRdb copy, this immuneACCESS table keeps in-frame sequences only and misses some clones. Where compared with another copy, unresolved V genes explain less than half of these, and the others have no known cause. Clonal size and the V and J genes are those of that table, whereas D and trimming came from the DNA. This sample holds under 35,000 clones in total, without any singletons. The ten largest clonotypes hold about 4% of the sample.

The CDR3 sequence holds 13 residues, the cysteine and phenylalanine included. The DNA has 30 bases, all within the CDR3, and is read from base 1. Taken from the germline V gene (reference sequence), the CDR1 and CDR2 loops are LNHDA and SQIVND. Broader findings and caveats from the paper: The authors noted that sequencing repertoires of T cell subpopulations would be needed to clarify what caused the increased clonality in CVID. Despite equal DNA input, controls averaged about 81,820 unique sequences per sample versus about 31,547 in CVID samples. Fewer TCRbeta clones were shared among CVID subjects than among healthy controls (p < 0.0001). TCRbeta clonality was higher in CVID subjects than in healthy controls (t-test p = 0.018), and the increase was most characteristic of about a third of subjects. Patient heterogeneity within the CVID cohort put limits on correlating repertoire features with clinical complications. Reportedly, TCRbeta sequences from CVID had fewer deletions and N-nucleotide insertions, and highly modified clones with 13 or more V deletions were absent from CVID.

Both CVID patients and healthy controls were predominantly of Caucasian heritage. Heparinized peripheral whole blood samples of roughly 5 to 8.5 ml were obtained from each donor. Genomic DNA from adults with common variable immune deficiency (CVID) and from healthy adult controls was used to sequence TCRbeta CDR3 repertoires. The control group comprised some 22 healthy adult volunteers, roughly 12 female and 10 male, aged about 23 to 75 years with a mean age of around 37. To isolate peripheral blood mononuclear cells, diluted blood was subjected to density centrifugation over Hypaque 1077 or Ficoll-Paque. Unsorted mononuclear cells served as the source of genomic DNA, which was extracted either by Qiagen column purification or by a centrifugation-based method. The table lists this clone with a few counts. The clone's antigen remains unknown. Read data end 3 residues before the CDR3 end; the end is taken from the germline J gene.

Source material: peripheral blood mononuclear cells. This TCR was recovered from a person aged 18 to 75 in good health. Here the chain combines TRBV19 and TRBJ1-2, and TRBD1 aligns with 8 junction nucleotides. The CDR3 protein is CASSRGRGNIYTF. The CDR3 bases that were read are TGTGCCAGTAGCAGGGGGCGGGGAAACATC.